The clone carrying this T cell receptor beta chain was counted only a few times. As yet, its antigen is unknown. The data belong to a study of graft-versus-host responses after intestinal transplantation. Study overall: Every transplant recipient was induced with anti-thymocyte globulin, then maintained on tacrolimus and steroids for two to three years. The study, taken as a whole, reports: GvH clones turned up in recipient marrow; some had shown up first in ileum or blood.

V lost 3 bases and J lost 2, with 15 bases in between. Germline lookup yields CDR1 SGHDT and CDR2 YYEEEE. This CDR3 region has 15 residues. The assay was immunoSEQ multiplex PCR, and TCRdb's table has in-frame clones only and misses some. The sample lists 15,000 to 20,000 clones, roughly four fifths seen once, with less than 2% in the top ten. The V gene is TRBV5-6, the J gene TRBJ2-7, with D possibly TRBD2 on 7 matching bases. The source was PBMCs, collected 14 days after transplant. The TCR comes from a human patient who received an intestinal transplant, so some T cells may come from the graft donor. The CDR3 DNA sequence: TGTGCCAGCAGCTCGGGGGCGGGGGCTGCCTACGAGCAGTACTTC. Its protein product is CASSSGAGAAYEQYF.